The T cell receptor beta chain described here comes from a study of blood T cell repertoires in COVID-19. Study overall: Acute and convalescent COVID-19 specimens originated in the United States, Italy and Spain. T cells, B-cell-depleted T cells, or PBMCs supplied cDNA or gDNA.

Ten or more counts support this clone. Germline V gene sequence: CDR1 SEHNR, CDR2 FQNEAQ (reference sequence). Between the trimmed V and J ends, which lost 6 bases and 6 bases, there was a span of 15 bases. CDR3 size: 13 residues. Authors' analysis steps: Reference gene primer amplification yielded estimated nucleated cell counts. TCRdb keeps only in-frame clones here, not all; method: immunoSEQ multiplex PCR. From that table come the V and J calls and clone size; the DNA was used to work out D and trimming. The sample comprises roughly 260,000 clones, around 85% of which are singletons, and about 4% rests with the top ten.

This clonotype was obtained from a woman aged 35 to 49 with active or convalescent COVID-19. V gene TRBV7-9 combines with J gene TRBJ2-7; weak D call: TRBD1 (6 bases). Sample: peripheral blood. DNA for the CDR3: TGTGCCAGCAGTTTCCAGGGGAAGGGCGAGCAGTACGTC. Amino acid sequence: CASSFQGKGEQYV.